These T cell receptor beta chains were read from a single sample in a study of T cell responses to AZD1222 COVID-19 vaccine. The method was immunoSEQ multiplex PCR; TCRdb's version includes in-frame clones alone and lacks a portion of them. This table holds 150,000 or so clones, 80% to 95% found once. The sequences come from peripheral blood, collected 28 days after the second AZD1222 dose. These receptors all stem from an adult who received the AZD1222 COVID-19 vaccine. The CDR3 runs from the conserved cysteine through the conserved F or W. A D gene is named only where the DNA matches it firmly. Size values are once, few and many counts, or a class for expanded clones, and some rows have none.

>.|.|TRBJ1-6|TRBV2
TGTGCCAGGAGTGCTCATCGGGAGAGGAGTTCACCCCTCCACTTT
CARSAHRERSSPLHF
>once|.|TRBJ2-5|TRBV6-2/TRBV6-3
TGTGCCAGCAGCCGTTCCAATAGGGCCGTAGCGACCCAGTACTTC
CASSRSNRAVATQYF
>.|.|TRBJ1-2|TRBV5-3
TGTGCCAGAAGCTGGACAAACAACTATGGCTACACCTTC
CARSWTNNYGYTF
>once|.|TRBJ2-7|TRBV19
TGTGCCAGTAGTTCCCCTCCCTCCTACGAGCAGTACTTC
CASSSPPSYEQYF
>.|.|TRBJ1-2|TRBV15
TGTGCCACCAGCACTAGGGACAAAACTAACTATGGCTACACCTTC
CATSTRDKTNYGYTF
>.|.|TRBJ1-5|TRBV5-4
TGTGCCAGCAGCTTGGGGAACCAGCCCCAGCATTTT
CASSLGNQPQHF
>.|TRBD2|TRBJ2-3|TRBV15
TGTGCCACCAGCAGAGTCGGCGGGAGGGCTGATACGCAGTATTTT
CATSRVGGRADTQYF
>.|TRBD1|TRBJ1-2|TRBV29-1
TGCAGCGTTGGAGACAGGGGCTACTATGGCTACACCTTC
CSVGDRGYYGYTF
>.|.|TRBJ2-5|TRBV6-6
TGTGCCAGCAGTTACCCAGGGACATCACAAGAGACCCAGTACTTC
CASSYPGTSQETQYF
>.|.|TRBJ1-4|TRBV4-1
TGCGCCAGCAGCCAATCAGAATTAAAGTGGGCTAATGAAAAACTGTTTTTT
CASSQSELKWANEKLFF
>.|.|TRBJ1-5|TRBV19
TGTGCCAGTAGTATCGGCCAGAGGGCTCAGCCCCAGCATTTT
CASSIGQRAQPQHF
>.|.|TRBJ1-6|TRBV6-5
TGTGCCAGCAGCCCAGGTACTCTCCAGAATTCACCCCTCCACTTT
CASSPGTLQNSPLHF
>few|.|TRBJ1-5|TRBV25-1
TGTGCCAGCACTCATGGCAATCAGCCCCAGCATTTT
CASTHGNQPQHF
>few|TRBD2|TRBJ2-3|TRBV4-1
TGCGCCAGCAGCCAAGAGGCGGGAGGAACAGATACGCAGTATTTT
CASSQEAGGTDTQYF
>.|.|TRBJ1-4|TRBV19
TGTGCCAGTAGTATAGATGTCGGCAGGGCTACTAATGAAAAACTGTTTTTT
CASSIDVGRATNEKLFF
>.|.|TRBJ1-5|TRBV12-5
TGTGCTAGTGGGGGCTTACCGGACTTGGGCAATCAGCCCCAGCATTTT
CASGGLPDLGNQPQHF
>once|TRBD1|TRBJ2-3|TRBV5-1
TGCGCCAGCAGCTTGTGGACAGGGGTGACAGATACGCAGTATTTT
CASSLWTGVTDTQYF
>.|.|TRBJ2-3|TRBV29-1
TGCAGCGTCCACCGAACGGGGGCCGTCGGCACAGATACGCAGTATTTT
CSVHRTGAVGTDTQYF
>once|.|TRBJ1-2|TRBV19
TGTGCCAGTAGTATACCAGGTATGGCAGCGTCTAACTATGGCTACACCTTC
CASSIPGMAASNYGYTF
>.|.|TRBJ2-7|TRBV30
TGTGCCTGGAGTGAGAGGGACCACTCCTTCGAGCAGTACTTC
CAWSERDHSFEQYF
>.|TRBD2|TRBJ2-1|TRBV28
TGTGCCAGCAGTTTATTGCCAGCGGGATCCTACAATGAGCAGTTCTTC
CASSLLPAGSYNEQFF
>.|.|TRBJ2-2|TRBV5-4
TGTGCCAGCAGCTCCCAGACTTCGCGTCGCACCGGGGAGCTGTTTTTT
CASSSQTSRRTGELFF
>.|TRBD2|TRBJ2-2|TRBV7-6
TGTGCCAGCAGCCCCCGGACTAGCGTAGAAACCGGGGAGCTGTTTTTT
CASSPRTSVETGELFF
>.|.|TRBJ2-2|TRBV28
TGTGCCAGCAGGTCAGGGGCTTCGAACACCGGGGAGCTGTTTTTT
CASRSGASNTGELFF
>.|.|TRBJ2-3|TRBV2
TGTGCCAGCAGTGAAGGGGAGAGCACAGATACGCAGTATTTT
CASSEGESTDTQYF
>once|TRBD2|TRBJ2-1|TRBV7-3
TGTGCCAGCAGCAAACTAGCGGCCTCCTACAATGAGCAGTTCTTC
CASSKLAASYNEQFF
>.|.|TRBJ1-5|TRBV7-8
TGTGCCAGCAGCTTCCGACAGAATCAGCCCCAGCATTTT
CASSFRQNQPQHF
>once|.|TRBJ2-1|TRBV27
TGTGCCAGCAGCCGAACCCGCGATGAGCAGTTCTTC
CASSRTRDEQFF
>.|TRBD1|TRBJ1-3|TRBV27
TGTGCCAGCAGAGAGGGACAGCACTCTGGAAACACCATATATTTT
CASREGQHSGNTIYF
>.|TRBD1|TRBJ1-1|TRBV5-1
TGCGCCAGCACCATCGGACAGGGCGGGAGCACTGAAGCTTTCTTT
CASTIGQGGSTEAFF
>.|TRBD1|TRBJ2-7|TRBV6-1
TGTGCCAGCAGTGACAGACAGGGGGCCTCCTACGAGCAGTACTTC
CASSDRQGASYEQYF
>.|.|TRBJ2-1|TRBV5-1
TGCGCCAGCACCCGGAGCTCCTACAATGAGCAGTTCTTC
CASTRSSYNEQFF
>.|.|TRBJ1-2|TRBV5-4
TGTGCCAGCAGCTGGGGACTGGGGGACTACACCTTC
CASSWGLGDYTF
>.|.|TRBJ1-4|TRBV4-1
TGCGCCAGCAGCCAACGGGGGACGGTAGCAACTAATGAAAAACTGTTTTTT
CASSQRGTVATNEKLFF
>.|.|TRBJ1-1|TRBV28
TGTGCCAGCAGTTTTGGGGGAACTGAAGCTTTCTTT
CASSFGGTEAFF
>.|.|TRBJ1-5|TRBV10-2
TGCGCCAGCAGTGATCGCAAAAAGGAGCCCCAGCATTTT
CASSDRKKEPQHF
>.|TRBD1|TRBJ1-2|TRBV6-1
TGTGCCAGCAGTGCCTCCTACTGGGACAGGAGAAACTATGGCTACACCTTC
CASSASYWDRRNYGYTF
>.|.|TRBJ1-6|TRBV2
TGTGCCGGCGGGGTCAGGAGGAATTCACCCCTCCACTTT
CAGGVRRNSPLHF
>once|.|TRBJ1-1|TRBV6-4
TGTGCCAGCAGTGCGGGCAGTAACACTGAAGCTTTCTTT
CASSAGSNTEAFF
>once|TRBD2|TRBJ2-1|TRBV28
TGTGCCAGCCAACTAGAGGACGGGAGGATTGAGCAGTTCTTC
CASQLEDGRIEQFF
>.|.|TRBJ2-1|TRBV9
TGTGCCAGCAGCGTGGTCGGAGGCGAGCAGTTCTTC
CASSVVGGEQFF
>.|TRBD1|TRBJ2-2|TRBV19
TGTGCCAGTAGTAGAAGACAGGGTACAGGGACCGGGGAGCTGTTTTTT
CASSRRQGTGTGELFF
>.|.|TRBJ1-5|TRBV29-1
TGCAGCGCCGCTGGTACGGGCAATCAGCCCCAGCATTTT
CSAAGTGNQPQHF
>.|.|TRBJ2-3|TRBV7-9
TGTGCCAGCAGCTTAGCCCGGGGCGCCGGAGATACGCAGTATTTT
CASSLARGAGDTQYF
>.|TRBD1|TRBJ1-2|TRBV18
TGTGCCAGCTCACCTCCGGGACAGCAGAACTATGGCTACACCTTC
CASSPPGQQNYGYTF
>.|.|TRBJ2-1|TRBV13
TGTGCCAGCAGCTTTAACAGTCTCAATGAGCAGTTCTTC
CASSFNSLNEQFF
>.|.|TRBJ2-2|TRBV2
TGTGCCAGCAGTCTTGCAGGGGTAGTCACCGGGGAGCTGTTTTTT
CASSLAGVVTGELFF
>.|.|TRBJ2-3|TRBV29-1
TGCAGCGTTGATTTGGGTCCCGATACGCAGTATTTT
CSVDLGPDTQYF
>.|TRBD2|TRBJ2-7|TRBV19
TGTGCCAGTAGTATCTCGGCGGGAGGGAGGAGCGAGCAGTACTTC
CASSISAGGRSEQYF
>.|.|TRBJ2-5|TRBV30
TGTGCCTGGGGCAACGAGGGAGGGGGCGAGACCCAGTACTTC
CAWGNEGGGETQYF
>once|.|TRBJ2-1|TRBV7-2
TGTGCCAGCAGCCCGGGCTGGGGAAGCTCCTACAATGAGCAGTTCTTC
CASSPGWGSSYNEQFF
>.|.|TRBJ2-1|TRBV28
TGTGCCAGCAGTTTCGCCGGGAGCTCCTACAATGAGCAGTTCTTC
CASSFAGSSYNEQFF
>.|TRBD2|TRBJ2-1|TRBV6-2/TRBV6-3
TGTGCCAGCAGTTACCTAGCGGGAGGGTACAATGAGCAGTTCTTC
CASSYLAGGYNEQFF
>.|TRBD1|TRBJ1-3|TRBV28
TGTGCCAGCAGTCACCCCGGGACAGCGAGCTCTGGAAACACCATATATTTT
CASSHPGTASSGNTIYF